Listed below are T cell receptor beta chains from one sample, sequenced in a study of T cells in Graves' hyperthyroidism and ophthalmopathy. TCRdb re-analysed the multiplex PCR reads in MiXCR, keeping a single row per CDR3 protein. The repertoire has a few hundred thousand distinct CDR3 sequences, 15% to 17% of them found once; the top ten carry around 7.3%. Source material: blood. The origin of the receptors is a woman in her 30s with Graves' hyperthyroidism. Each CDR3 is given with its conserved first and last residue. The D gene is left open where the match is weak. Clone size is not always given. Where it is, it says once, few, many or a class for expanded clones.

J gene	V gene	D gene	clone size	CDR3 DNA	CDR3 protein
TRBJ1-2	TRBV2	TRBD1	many	TGTGCCAGCAGTGAACAGGGGGCTCGTGGCTACACCTTC	CASSEQGARGYTF
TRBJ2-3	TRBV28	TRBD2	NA	TGTGCCAGCAGTCCGCCTAGCGGGAGGGCTCCAGATACGCAGTATTTT	CASSPPSGRAPDTQYF
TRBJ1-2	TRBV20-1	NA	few	TGCAGTGCTAGAGTTTCCCTTCGGGGGCAGAACTATGGCTACACCTTC	CSARVSLRGQNYGYTF
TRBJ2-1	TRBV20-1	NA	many	TGCAGTGCTAGAGAAGGAGCGGCCTCCTACAATGAGCAGTTCTTC	CSAREGAASYNEQFF
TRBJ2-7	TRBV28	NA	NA	TGTGCCAGTAGTGGGGCCGGGGACACCTACGAGCAGTACTTC	CASSGAGDTYEQYF
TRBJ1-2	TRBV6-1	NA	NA	TGTGCCAGCAGAGAAAGAGCTAACTATGGCTACACCTTC	CASRERANYGYTF
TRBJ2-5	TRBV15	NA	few	TGTGCCACCAGCAGAGCCGCTGTCTCGCCGCGGGACTTC	CATSRAAVSPRDF
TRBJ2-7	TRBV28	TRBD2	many	TGTGCCAGCACCGACGGAACTAGCGGGACGTACGAGCAGTACTTC	CASTDGTSGTYEQYF
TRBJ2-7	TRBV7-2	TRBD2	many	TGTGCCAGCAATCTGGCGGGGGGCCTCGAGCAGTACTTC	CASNLAGGLEQYF
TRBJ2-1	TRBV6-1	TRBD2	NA	TGTGCCAGCAGTTATGAGGGTCTAGCGGGGCCCCGGGAGCAGTTCTTC	CASSYEGLAGPREQFF
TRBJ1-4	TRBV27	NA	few	TGTGCCAGCAGCACGATCTTCTCTAATGAAAAACTGTTTTTT	CASSTIFSNEKLFF
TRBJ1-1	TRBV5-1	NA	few	TGCGCCAGCAGCTTGGTGCCCAGGGGGAACACTGAAGCTTTCTTT	CASSLVPRGNTEAFF
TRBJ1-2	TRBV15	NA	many	TGTGCCACCAGCAGAGATGCATTAAACTATGGCTACACCTTC	CATSRDALNYGYTF
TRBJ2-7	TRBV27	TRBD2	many	TGTGCCAGCAGTTTATCGCGACTAGCCCACGAGCAGTACTTC	CASSLSRLAHEQYF
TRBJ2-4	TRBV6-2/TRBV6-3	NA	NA	TGTGCCAGCAGTGACCAGGGGGGGAGGAGAAACATTCAGTACTTC	CASSDQGGRRNIQYF
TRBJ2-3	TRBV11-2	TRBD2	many	TGTGCCAGCAGCTTAGTACTAGCGGGCAATACGCAGTATTTT	CASSLVLAGNTQYF
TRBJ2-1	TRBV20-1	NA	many	TGCAGTGCACAGACTGGGAATGAGCAGTTCTTC	CSAQTGNEQFF
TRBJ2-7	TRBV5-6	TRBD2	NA	TGTGCCAGCAGCTTGAGCGGGAGGGCCTTGTACGAGCAGTACTTC	CASSLSGRALYEQYF
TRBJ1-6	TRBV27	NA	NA	TGTGCCAGCAGTTTGGTGGGACGGCCAAATTCGGCCCTCCACTTT	CASSLVGRPNSALHF
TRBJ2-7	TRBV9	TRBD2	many	TGTGCCAGCAGCGGCCGGGAGGGGACCTACGAGCAGTACTTC	CASSGREGTYEQYF
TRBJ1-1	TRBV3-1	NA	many	TGTGCCAGCAGCCAAGATGGGTCCGTGAACACTGAAGCTTTCTTT	CASSQDGSVNTEAFF
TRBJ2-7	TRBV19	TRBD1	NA	TGTGCCAGTAGCTACGGACAGGGTTTCGTCTACGAGCAGTACTTC	CASSYGQGFVYEQYF
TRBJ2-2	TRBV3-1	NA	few	TGTGCCAGCAGGCAAAGCGCCGGGACGATAAACACCGGGGAGCTGTTTTTT	CASRQSAGTINTGELFF
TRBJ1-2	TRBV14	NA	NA	TGTGCCAGCAGCTCGTACCGCGGCTATGGCTACACCTTC	CASSSYRGYGYTF
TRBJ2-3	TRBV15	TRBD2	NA	TGTGCCACCAGCAGGCGGGGTAGCCTAGCGGGCACAGATACGCAGTATTTT	CATSRRGSLAGTDTQYF
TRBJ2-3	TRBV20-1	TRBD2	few	TGCAGTGCCCGACGGGGCGGGAGGGGAGATACGCAGTATTTT	CSARRGGRGDTQYF
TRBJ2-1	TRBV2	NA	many	TGTGCCAGCAGTGAACGCTATTTAAACAATGAGCAGTTCTTC	CASSERYLNNEQFF
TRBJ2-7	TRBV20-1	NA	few	TGCAGTGCTAGAGCTCGCCGGAGCTCCTACGAGCAGTACTTC	CSARARRSSYEQYF
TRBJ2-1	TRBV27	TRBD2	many	TGTGCCAGCAGTTTATCTGGACTAGCCCAGTTCTTC	CASSLSGLAQFF
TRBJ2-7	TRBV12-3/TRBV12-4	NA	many	TGTGCCAGCAGTTGGGGACTCAGGGGAATAAATGACTACGAGCAGTACTTC	CASSWGLRGINDYEQYF
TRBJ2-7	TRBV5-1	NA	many	TGCGCCAGCAGCTTGGCCCCGGAGGGGTACGAACAGTACTTC	CASSLAPEGYEQYF
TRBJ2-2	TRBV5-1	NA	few	TGCGCCAGCAGCTTGTCTTCTAGCGCTGCCGGGGAGCTGTTTTTT	CASSLSSSAAGELFF
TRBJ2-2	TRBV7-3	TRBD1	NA	TGCGCCAGCAGCCAAGGGGGACAGGGGAGTTGGAGGACCGGGGAGCTGTTTTTT	CASSQGGQGSWRTGELFF
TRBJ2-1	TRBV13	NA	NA	TGTGCCAGCAGCTTTTGGGATTTAGATGAGCAGTTCTTC	CASSFWDLDEQFF
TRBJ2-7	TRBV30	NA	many	TGTGCCTGGAGTTTGCGGGACCCCTACGAGCAGTACTTC	CAWSLRDPYEQYF
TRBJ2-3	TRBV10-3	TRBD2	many	TGTGCCATCAGTGACTCGCGGGGGAGCACAGATACGCAGTATTTT	CAISDSRGSTDTQYF
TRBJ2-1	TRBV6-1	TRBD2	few	TGTGCCAGCAGCCAGACTAGCGGGAGGTCTCTGTACAATGAGCAGTTCTTC	CASSQTSGRSLYNEQFF
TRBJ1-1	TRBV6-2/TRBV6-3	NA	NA	TGTGCCAGCAGTGCATCGGCAGGGACCACTGAAGCTTTCTTT	CASSASAGTTEAFF
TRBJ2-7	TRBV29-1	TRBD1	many	TGCAGCGTTGAGAACAGGGGCCCTTCCTACGAGCAGTACTTC	CSVENRGPSYEQYF
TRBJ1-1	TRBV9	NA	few	TGTGCCAGCAGCCCTTGGGATGCGAACACTGAAGCTTTCTTT	CASSPWDANTEAFF
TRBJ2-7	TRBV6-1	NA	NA	TGTGCCAGCAGCCGCGGCGGGGAATTCTACGAGCAGTACTTC	CASSRGGEFYEQYF